The rows below give T cell receptor beta chains drawn from one sample of a study of long-term antiretroviral therapy in people with HIV. The protocol was immunoSEQ multiplex PCR, while the TCRdb copy is restricted to in-frame clones and leaves out a portion. The sample contains 40,000 or so clones, 75% to 90% of which appear only once. The starting material was unsorted PBMCs, obtained just before starting antiretroviral therapy. These receptors were taken from a woman aged 18 to 35 with HIV. CDR3s include the opening cysteine and the closing phenylalanine or tryptophan. Each record gives: J gene, clone size, D gene, V gene, CDR3 DNA, CDR3 protein. D genes are given only for firm matches. Only some rows state a clone size, as once, few, many or a class for expanded clones.

>TRBJ2-1|NA|NA|TRBV7-9
TGTGCCAGCAGCTTAGAGAGGCATGAGCAGTTCTTC
CASSLERHEQFF
>TRBJ1-5|once|NA|TRBV28
TGTGCCAGCAGCCGTATCGCGGCATCCGATCAGCCCCAGCATTTT
CASSRIAASDQPQHF
>TRBJ1-5|NA|TRBD1|TRBV6-4
TGTGCCAGCAGTCCCAGGGGGGATCAGCCCCAGCATTTT
CASSPRGDQPQHF
>TRBJ2-7|NA|NA|TRBV29-1
TGCAGCGTTGAAGAGAACTATGCCGAGCAGTACTTC
CSVEENYAEQYF
>TRBJ1-5|NA|TRBD1|TRBV19
TGTGCCAGTAGTACCACGGACAGGGGAGGCAATCAGCCCCAGCATTTT
CASSTTDRGGNQPQHF
>TRBJ1-1|once|NA|TRBV9
TGTGCCAGCAGCGTAGTAAGAGGGGCTGAAGCTTTCTTT
CASSVVRGAEAFF
>TRBJ2-7|NA|TRBD2|TRBV6-1
TGTGCCAGCACCGCGACTAGCGGGAGCGCCTACGAGCAGTACTTC
CASTATSGSAYEQYF
>TRBJ2-7|once|NA|TRBV27
TGTGCCAGCAGTCCTTCAGGGACAAGGGGCGAGCAGTACTTC
CASSPSGTRGEQYF
>TRBJ2-6|NA|NA|TRBV4-3
TGCGCCAGCAGCCAAGATTATGGGGCGGACAGCCTCTTCTCTGGGGCCAACGTCCTGACTTTC
CASSQDYGADSLFSGANVLTF
>TRBJ2-2|NA|NA|TRBV5-1
TGCGCCAGCAGCTTGTCTATCACCGGGGAGCTGTTTTTT
CASSLSITGELFF
>TRBJ1-5|few|NA|TRBV15
TGTGCCACCAGCAGCGACACATACAATCAGCCCCAGCATTTT
CATSSDTYNQPQHF
>TRBJ2-5|NA|NA|TRBV5-6
TGTGCCAGCAGCTGGACATTCCAAGAGACCCAGTACTTC
CASSWTFQETQYF
>TRBJ2-7|NA|NA|TRBV5-6
TGTGCCAGCCGCCATGGGGTCCGTCCCTACGAGCAGTACTTC
CASRHGVRPYEQYF
>TRBJ2-2|once|NA|TRBV19
TGTGCCAGTAGTATTACGAACACCGGGGAGCTGTTTTTT
CASSITNTGELFF
>TRBJ1-1|NA|NA|TRBV6-6
TGTGCCAGCAGTTACGCCCCTCTCACTGAAGCTTTCTTT
CASSYAPLTEAFF
>TRBJ1-5|NA|TRBD1|TRBV2
TGTGCCAGCAGCTACCGGGACAGAGTTAATCAGCCCCAGCATTTT
CASSYRDRVNQPQHF
>TRBJ1-2|NA|TRBD1|TRBV7-9
TGTGCCAGCAGCTTAGCGGGACAGGGCGGCAATGGCTACACCTTC
CASSLAGQGGNGYTF
>TRBJ2-7|NA|TRBD2|TRBV27
TGTGCCAGCAGTTTTAGCGGGCTCTCCTACGAGCAGTACTTC
CASSFSGLSYEQYF
>TRBJ2-2|NA|TRBD2|TRBV7-3
TGTGCCAGCAGCCCAGCGGGAGGTACCGGGGAGCTGTTTTTT
CASSPAGGTGELFF
>TRBJ1-5|NA|TRBD1|TRBV6-1
TGTGCCAGCAGTGAAGCGGCAGGGGGAAGACAGCCCCAGCATTTT
CASSEAAGGRQPQHF
>TRBJ1-3|NA|NA|TRBV7-3
TGTGCCAGCAGCTTAACGGGCGGAAACTCTGGAAACACCATATATTTT
CASSLTGGNSGNTIYF